The 16 T cell receptor beta chains given below trace back to one sample, sequenced in a study of blood T cell repertoires in COVID-19. This table comes from immunoSEQ multiplex PCR, and its TCRdb copy is limited to in-frame clones, with some not included. The table has about 130,000 clones, roughly four fifths seen once; the top ten hold 3.8%. Specimen: peripheral blood. These TCRs come from a woman aged 45-59 years with acute or convalescent COVID-19.

This chain uses TRBV9 with TRBJ2-7; 7 nucleotides align to TRBD1. Germline V CDR1 and CDR2: SGDLS, YYNGEE. The CDR3 is made up of 16 amino acids. Trimming removed 1 base from V and 4 bases from J; junction bases left unmatched: 11. The CDR3 coding sequence is TGTGCCAGCAGCGTAACCTGGGACAGTGGGGGATACGAGCAGTACTTC. Its translation: CASSVTWDSGGYEQYF.

This clone appeared once. The chain combines TRBV30 with TRBJ1-2, with 7 bases matching TRBD1. The germline V gene encodes CDR1 GTSNPN and CDR2 SVGIG (reference sequence). Trimming took 0 bases from V and 8 from J; bases not matched to a gene: 6. This CDR3 contains 13 residues. The CDR3 coding sequence is TGTGCCTGGAGTGTAGGGGGCGCTAAAGGCTACACCTTC. As protein: CAWSVGGAKGYTF.

The chain carries TRBV6-6 and TRBJ2-6; TRBD1 aligns across 8 bases. V shed 5 bases and J 0 bases; nucleotides not matched to a gene: 12. The V gene's germline CDR1 is MNHNY and CDR2 SVGAGI (reference sequence). The CDR3 extends over 19 amino acids. CDR3 DNA: TGTGCCAGCAGTCCGAAAAGGGACAGGACGAACTCTGGGGCCAACGTCCTGACTTTC. Translating gives CASSPKRDRTNSGANVLTF.

The chain joins TRBV11-3 to TRBJ2-5, with 12 bases matching TRBD2. The CDR3 sequence is 16 residues long. Germline V CDR1 and CDR2: SGHNT, YENEEA. The V gene end was trimmed by 5 bases and the J gene end by 1 base; junction bases not matched to a gene: 5. The CDR3 coding sequence is TGTGCCAGCAGCCGGACTAGCGGGGCTGCCCAAGAGACCCAGTACTTC. The encoded protein is CASSRTSGAAQETQYF. Drawing the rest from reference TRBV11-3 and TRBJ2-5, the complete variable domain is EAGVVQSPRYKIIEKKQPVAFWCNPISGHNTLYWYLQNLGQGPELLIRYENEEAVDDSQLPKDRFSAERLKGVDSTLKIQPAELGDSAVYLCASSRTSGAAQETQYFGPGTRLLVL.

V is TRBV2 and J is TRBJ2-5, with a possible D match to TRBD1 (6 bases). Germline CDR1 is SNHLY and CDR2 is FYNNEI. V was shortened by 1 base and J by 4 bases, with 10 bases between the two germline ends. The CDR3 is 14 residues long. CDR3 in DNA: TGTGCCAGCAGTGAAGAACAGGGCGGAGAGACCCAGTACTTC. Protein: CASSEEQGGETQYF.

This chain links TRBV5-1 with TRBJ2-1, with TRBD2 identical over 8 bases. The CDR3 has 15 amino acids. Trimming removed 4 bases from V and 9 bases from J; junction bases left unmatched: 12. Germline V lookup: CDR1 SGHRS, CDR2 YFSETQ. Written as DNA, the CDR3 is TGCGCCAGCAGCGGATGGTACGGGGGGGCACTTGAGCAGTTCTTC. It translates to CASSGWYGGALEQFF.

This clone was recorded only once. The chain carries TRBV6-5 and TRBJ1-6; 8 bases align to TRBD1. The CDR3 is 14 residues long. Germline loops: CDR1 MNHEY, CDR2 SVGAGI. Germline trimming cut 0 bases from V and 8 bases from J; bases unmatched to any gene: 0. CDR3 residues: CASSYSDRDSPLHF. Here the CDR3 DNA reads TGTGCCAGCAGTTACTCGGACAGGGATTCACCCCTCCACTTT.

The chain is built from TRBV19 and TRBJ2-7; no clear D. Germline loops: CDR1 LNHDA, CDR2 SQIVND (reference sequence). The CDR3 totals 14 residues. Deletions cut 7 bases from V and 3 bases from J, with 16 bases between. Here the CDR3 DNA reads TGTGCCAGTACCCCGAGTTACCTAAGCTACGAGCAGTACTTC. It translates to CASTPSYLSYEQYF.

The chain combines TRBV2 with TRBJ1-5; a weak D match, TRBD1 (5 bases). Trimming removed 6 bases at V and 6 bases at J, with 9 bases between. The germline V gene has CDR1 SNHLY and CDR2 FYNNEI. The CDR3 runs to 12 residues. CDR3 in DNA: TGTGCCAGCAGCTTGGGGGGTCAGCCCCAGCATTTT. Its protein product is CASSLGGQPQHF. Full variable domain (remainder filled in from reference TRBV2 and TRBJ1-5): EPEVTQTPSHQVTQMGQEVILRCVPISNHLYFYWYRQILGQKVEFLVSFYNNEISEKSEIFDDQFSVERPDGSNFTLKIRSTKLEDSAMYFCASSLGGQPQHFGDGTRLSIL.

This chain links TRBV5-1 with TRBJ2-3; D not resolved. V was trimmed by 0 bases and J by 2 bases, leaving 7 bases between them. The CDR3 has 14 residues. Per germline, CDR1 SGHRS and CDR2 YFSETQ. The CDR3 DNA follows: TGCGCCAGCAGCTTGGGGCAGGTCACAGATACGCAGTATTTT. Its protein product is CASSLGQVTDTQYF.

The chain is built from TRBV28 and TRBJ1-5; D gene unclear. Trimming removed 3 bases from V and 0 bases from J, with 9 bases in between. The CDR3 sequence is 15 residues long. From germline, CDR1 is MDHEN and CDR2 SYDVKM. CDR3 bases: TGTGCCAGCAGTTTCTTGACGGGTAGCAATCAGCCCCAGCATTTT. Translated, it gives CASSFLTGSNQPQHF. Combining the CDR3 with reference TRBV28 and TRBJ1-5 gives the whole variable domain DVKVTQSSRYLVKRTGEKVFLECVQDMDHENMFWYRQDPGLGLRLIYFSYDVKMKEKGDIPEGYSVSREKKERFSLILESASTNQTSMYLCASSFLTGSNQPQHFGDGTRLSIL.

The CDR3 nucleotides read TGCGCCAGCAGCTGGGACAGGGTTGGTGGGGCCAACGTCCTGACTTTC. The encoded protein is CASSWDRVGGANVLTF. The genes are TRBV5-1 and TRBJ2-6; 9 bases map to TRBD1. The CDR3 is 16 amino acids. Germline CDR1 SGHRS, CDR2 YFSETQ. V was clipped by 3 bases and J by 3 bases; unmatched bases: 4. Looking up the rest from reference TRBV5-1 and TRBJ2-6 gives the full variable domain: KAGVTQTPRYLIKTRGQQVTLSCSPISGHRSVSWYQQTPGQGLQFLFEYFSETQRNKGNFPGRFSGRQFSNSRSEMNVSTLELGDSALYLCASSWDRVGGANVLTFGAGSRLTVL.

The chain uses TRBV5-4 and TRBJ1-4; 8 bases map to TRBD1. After removal of 2 bases from V and 6 bases from J, the junction contained 6 bases not matched to a gene. This CDR3 is built from 15 residues. In germline, CDR1 is SGHNT, CDR2 YYREEE (reference sequence). The CDR3 region is CASSFRQGRDEKLFF. The CDR3 region has the DNA TGTGCCAGCAGCTTTAGACAGGGGAGGGATGAAAAACTGTTTTTT.

This chain uses TRBV5-5 with TRBJ2-3, with a possible D match to TRBD1 (6 bases). Germline V gene lookup returns CDR1 SGHKS and CDR2 YYEKEE (reference sequence). The V end lost 0 bases, the J end lost 3 bases, and 14 bases lay between the germline ends. The CDR3 runs 16 residues. The CDR3 loop is CASSLVTGLGTDTQYF. The CDR3 coding sequence is TGTGCCAGCAGCTTGGTGACAGGCCTAGGGACAGATACGCAGTATTTT. The full variable domain, with the rest looked up from reference TRBV5-5 and TRBJ2-3, is DAGVTQSPTHLIKTRGQQVTLRCSPISGHKSVSWYQQVLGQGPQFIFQYYEKEERGRGNFPDRFSARQFPNYSSELNVNALLLGDSALYLCASSLVTGLGTDTQYFGPGTRLTVL.

DNA of the CDR3: TGCGCCAGCAGCCCCGGGGACAGGGTGAATGAGCAGTTCTTC. It encodes CASSPGDRVNEQFF. The chain links TRBV5-1 to TRBJ2-1; 9 bases map to TRBD1. Germline CDR1 and CDR2: SGHRS and YFSETQ. The CDR3 covers 14 residues. The J segment lost 7 bases and the V segment lost 4 bases, leaving 6 bases of the junction unmatched.

The chain employs TRBV19 and TRBJ1-1, with TRBD1 as a possible D gene (5 bases). The V end lost 7 bases, the J end lost 4 bases, and 22 bases lay between the germline ends. Germline CDR1 LNHDA, CDR2 SQIVND (reference sequence). The CDR3 extends over 16 amino acids. DNA for the CDR3: TGTGCCAGTAACCAAGACGGGGGGTCCCACCGCACTGAAGCTTTCTTT. Its translation is CASNQDGGSHRTEAFF.